The 12 T cell receptor beta chains given below trace back to one sample, sequenced in a study of blood T cell repertoires in COVID-19. Sequencing was performed with immunoSEQ multiplex PCR; in TCRdb, only in-frame clones are kept and a portion is missing. The sample includes 100,000 to 150,000 clones, under 85% of them seen just once. Sequenced material: peripheral blood. Receptor source: a man aged 55 to 70 with acute or convalescent COVID-19.

In this sample, this clone turned up a few times. CDR3 protein: CASSQARNGNQPQHF. The CDR3 DNA reads as TGCGCCAGCAGCCAAGCCAGGAATGGCAATCAGCCCCAGCATTTT. V gene TRBV4-1 combines with J gene TRBJ1-5, with D uncertain. The germline V and J ends were trimmed by 1 base and 2 bases, with 9 bases remaining between them. CDR1 and CDR2 (germline): MGHRA, YSYEKL. The CDR3 is 15 amino acids.

V usage is TRBV6-5 and J usage is TRBJ2-2; D unclear. V was clipped by 0 bases and J by 7 bases, with 3 bases between them. The CDR3 runs to 12 residues. Germline V gene sequence: CDR1 MNHEY, CDR2 SVGAGI. CDR3 DNA: TGTGCCAGCAGTTACTCCGGCGGGGAGCTGTTTTTT. It specifies CASSYSGGELFF.

For this clone: The conserved final phenylalanine or tryptophan is absent from the CDR3, which likely points to a read error. The DNA is omitted, as the CDR3 cannot be located on it reliably, and the CDR3 follows TCRdb's listing. The chain recombines TRBV27 with TRBJ1-1; TRBD1 is the table's D call and was not checked against the DNA. Germline-derived CDR1 and CDR2 are MNHEY and SMNVEV (reference sequence). 10 amino acids form the CDR3, both terminal residues included. The CDR3 reads CASSPRQVQG.

The chain uses TRBV4-1 and TRBJ1-1; 7 bases fit TRBD1. Looked up from germline, CDR1 is MGHRA and CDR2 is YSYEKL. V lost 1 base to trimming and J lost 3 bases; unmatched junction nucleotides: 5. This CDR3 comprises 15 residues. The CDR3 protein is CASSQADRYHTEAFF. The CDR3 nucleotides read TGCGCCAGCAGCCAAGCGGACAGGTACCACACTGAAGCTTTCTTT.

The chain recombines TRBV5-1 with TRBJ2-1; D ambiguous. CDR1 SGHRS and CDR2 YFSETQ come from the germline V gene. V was clipped by 4 bases and J by 10 bases, with 15 bases between them. The CDR3 covers 13 residues. CDR3 loop: CASSRTLDSEQFF. CDR3 in DNA: TGCGCCAGCAGCAGAACCCTAGATTCAGAGCAGTTCTTC.

The chain carries TRBV5-1 and TRBJ2-1; 7 nucleotides align to TRBD2. CDR1 SGHRS and CDR2 YFSETQ come from the germline V gene. CDR3 length: 18 amino acids. Trimming at V came to 3 bases and at J to 7 bases, leaving 19 bases not matched to a gene. The CDR3 spells CASSWTPLGLGNGNEQFF. The CDR3 DNA reads as TGCGCCAGCAGCTGGACTCCTCTAGGACTAGGAAATGGTAATGAGCAGTTCTTC.

Notes on this clone: This sample also contains other DNA sequences that code for the same CDR3. The chain recombines TRBV5-1 with TRBJ1-4; weak D call: TRBD1 (6 bases). Per germline, CDR1 SGHRS and CDR2 YFSETQ. The CDR3 spans 15 residues. V was cut by 4 bases and J by 2 bases, with 12 bases left in between. CDR3 nucleotides: TGCGCCAGCAGCCTTTTGGGGGCGACTAATGAAAAACTGTTTTTT. The encoded protein is CASSLLGATNEKLFF.

This chain connects TRBV28 to TRBJ2-7; 9 bases are a match to TRBD1. This CDR3 is 14 amino acids long. Looked up from germline, CDR1 is MDHEN and CDR2 is SYDVKM. J gave up 6 bases and V 6 bases, and 9 bases lay outside the gene matches. CDR3: CASRSGTGYTEQYF. The CDR3 DNA reads as TGTGCCAGCAGATCTGGGACAGGGTACACCGAGCAGTACTTC.

V and J are TRBV28 and TRBJ1-6; possible D gene TRBD1, 5 bases. The V end lost 3 bases, the J end lost 10 bases, and 19 bases lay between the germline ends. CDR1 MDHEN and CDR2 SYDVKM come from the germline V gene. CDR3 length: 16 residues. CDR3 residues: CASSFLPIPRVSPLHF. DNA for the CDR3: TGTGCCAGCAGTTTTCTACCGATTCCCAGGGTCTCACCCCTCCACTTT. The full variable domain, completed using reference TRBV28 and TRBJ1-6, is DVKVTQSSRYLVKRTGEKVFLECVQDMDHENMFWYRQDPGLGLRLIYFSYDVKMKEKGDIPEGYSVSREKKERFSLILESASTNQTSMYLCASSFLPIPRVSPLHFGNGTRLTVT.

The chain's CDR3 is CASSLGDRANQPQHF. The CDR3 DNA follows: TGTGCCAGCAGCTTAGGGGACAGGGCGAATCAGCCCCAGCATTTT. The chain links TRBV7-9 to TRBJ1-5, with 9 bases that match TRBD1. Germline assignment: CDR1 SEHNR and CDR2 FQNEAQ (reference sequence). CDR3 length: 15 residues. V gave up 1 base and J gave up 4 bases; unmatched junction bases: 2.

This clone was recorded only once. The gene calls are TRBV30 and TRBJ2-5; maybe TRBD1 (7 bases). The CDR3 loop spans 12 amino acids. Germline lookup yields CDR1 GTSNPN and CDR2 SVGIG (reference sequence). V lost 1 base and J 11 bases, leaving 14 bases between the germline ends. In nucleotides, the CDR3 is TGTGCCTGGAGTGGGGGGGACAGTTCTCAGTACTTC. As protein: CAWSGGDSSQYF.

The chain recombines TRBV28 with TRBJ2-1; 12 bases are shared with TRBD2. Trimming removed 2 bases from V and 9 bases from J; junction bases left unmatched: 5. The CDR3 length is 15 residues. CDR1 and CDR2 (germline): MDHEN, SYDVKM. This chain's CDR3 is CASSLGASGGAEQFF. CDR3 bases: TGTGCCAGCAGTTTAGGGGCTAGCGGGGGGGCTGAGCAGTTCTTC.